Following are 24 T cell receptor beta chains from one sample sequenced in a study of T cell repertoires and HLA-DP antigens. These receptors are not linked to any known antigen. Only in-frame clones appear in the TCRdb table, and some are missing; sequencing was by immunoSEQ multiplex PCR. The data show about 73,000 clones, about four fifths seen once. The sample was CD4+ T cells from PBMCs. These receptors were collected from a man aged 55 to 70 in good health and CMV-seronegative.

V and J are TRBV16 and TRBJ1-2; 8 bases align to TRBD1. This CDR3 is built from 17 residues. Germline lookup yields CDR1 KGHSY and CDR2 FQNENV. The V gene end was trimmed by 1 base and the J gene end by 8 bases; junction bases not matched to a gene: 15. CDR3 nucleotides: TGTGCCAGCAGCCAATTTTCCCCCGGACAGGGAGTGGGAGGCTACACCTTC. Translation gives CASSQFSPGQGVGGYTF.

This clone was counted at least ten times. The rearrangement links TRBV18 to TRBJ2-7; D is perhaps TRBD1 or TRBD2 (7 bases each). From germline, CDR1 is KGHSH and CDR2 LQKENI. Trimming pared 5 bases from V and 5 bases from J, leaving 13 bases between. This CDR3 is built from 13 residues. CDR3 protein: CASSRAGGDEQYF. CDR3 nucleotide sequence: TGTGCCAGCTCAAGAGCAGGGGGGGACGAGCAGTACTTC.

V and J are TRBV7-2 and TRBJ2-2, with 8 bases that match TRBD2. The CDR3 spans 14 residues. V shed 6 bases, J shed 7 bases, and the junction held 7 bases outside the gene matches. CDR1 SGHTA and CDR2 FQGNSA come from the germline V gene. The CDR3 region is CASRSGLVGGELFF. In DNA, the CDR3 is TGTGCCAGCAGATCGGGACTAGTCGGCGGGGAGCTGTTTTTT. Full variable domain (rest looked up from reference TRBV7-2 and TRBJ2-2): GAGVSQSPSNKVTEKGKDVELRCDPISGHTALYWYRQSLGQGLEFLIYFQGNSAPDKSGLPSDRFSAERTGGSVSTLTIQRTQQEDSAVYLCASRSGLVGGELFFGEGSRLTVL.

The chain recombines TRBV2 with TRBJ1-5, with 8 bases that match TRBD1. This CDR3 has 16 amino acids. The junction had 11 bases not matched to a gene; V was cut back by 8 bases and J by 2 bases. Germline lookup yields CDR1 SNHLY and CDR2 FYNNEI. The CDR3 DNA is TGTGCCAGCCTCTTGGACAGGGCGGGCGGCAATCAGCCCCAGCATTTT. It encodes CASLLDRAGGNQPQHF.

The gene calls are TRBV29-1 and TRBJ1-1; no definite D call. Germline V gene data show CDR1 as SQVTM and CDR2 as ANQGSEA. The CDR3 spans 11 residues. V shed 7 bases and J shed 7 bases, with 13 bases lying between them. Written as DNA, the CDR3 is TGCAGCGGGACTCGGGAGGGTGAAGCTTTCTTT. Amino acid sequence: CSGTREGEAFF.

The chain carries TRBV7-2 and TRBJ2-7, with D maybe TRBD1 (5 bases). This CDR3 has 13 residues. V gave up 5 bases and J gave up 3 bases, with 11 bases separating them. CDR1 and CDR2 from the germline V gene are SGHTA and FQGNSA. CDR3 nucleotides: TGTGCCAGCAGCACTCGACAGTACTACGAGCAGTACTTC. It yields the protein CASSTRQYYEQYF.

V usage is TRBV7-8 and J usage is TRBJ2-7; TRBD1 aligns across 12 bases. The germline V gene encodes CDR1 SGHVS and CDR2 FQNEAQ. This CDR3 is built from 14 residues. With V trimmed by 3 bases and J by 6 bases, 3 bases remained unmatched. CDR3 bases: TGTGCCAGCAGCTTCCGGGACAGGGGGCTCGAGCAGTACTTC. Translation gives CASSFRDRGLEQYF.

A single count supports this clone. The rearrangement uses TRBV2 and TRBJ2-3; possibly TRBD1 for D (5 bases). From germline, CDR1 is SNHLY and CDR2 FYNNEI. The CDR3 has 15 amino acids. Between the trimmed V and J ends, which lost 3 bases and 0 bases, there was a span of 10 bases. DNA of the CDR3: TGTGCCAGCAGTGACCCTGGGGCTAGCACAGATACGCAGTATTTT. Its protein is CASSDPGASTDTQYF.

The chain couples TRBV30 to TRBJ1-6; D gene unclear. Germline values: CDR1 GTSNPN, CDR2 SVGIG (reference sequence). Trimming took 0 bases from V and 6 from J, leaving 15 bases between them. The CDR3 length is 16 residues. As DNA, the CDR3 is TGTGCCTGGAGTGTACTTCCGCGGCAATCTAATTCACCCCTCCACTTT. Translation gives CAWSVLPRQSNSPLHF.

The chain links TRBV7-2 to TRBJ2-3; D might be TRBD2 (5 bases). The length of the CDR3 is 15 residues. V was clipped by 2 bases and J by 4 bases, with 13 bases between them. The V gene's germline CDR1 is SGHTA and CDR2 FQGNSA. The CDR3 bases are TGTGCCAGCAGCTTAAGTGGACTCTCGGCAGATACGCAGTATTTT. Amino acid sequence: CASSLSGLSADTQYF.

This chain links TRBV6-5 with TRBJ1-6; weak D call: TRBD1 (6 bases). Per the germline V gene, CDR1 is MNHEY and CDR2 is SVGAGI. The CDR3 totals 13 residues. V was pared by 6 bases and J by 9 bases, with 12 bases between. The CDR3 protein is CASRGMDSSPLHF. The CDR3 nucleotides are TGTGCCAGCAGGGGCATGGACAGTTCACCCCTCCACTTT.

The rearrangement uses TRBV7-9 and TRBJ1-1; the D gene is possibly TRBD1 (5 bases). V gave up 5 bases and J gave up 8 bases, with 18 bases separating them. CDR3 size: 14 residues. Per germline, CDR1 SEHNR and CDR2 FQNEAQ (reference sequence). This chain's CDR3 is CASSDTDRLGEAFF. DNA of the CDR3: TGTGCCAGCAGCGACACCGACAGACTTGGCGAAGCTTTCTTT.

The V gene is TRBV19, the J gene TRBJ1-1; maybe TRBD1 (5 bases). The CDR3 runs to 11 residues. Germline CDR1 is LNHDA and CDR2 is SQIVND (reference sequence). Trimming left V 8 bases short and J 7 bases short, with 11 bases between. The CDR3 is CASLGGFEAFF. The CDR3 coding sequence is TGTGCCAGTTTGGGGGGGTTTGAAGCTTTCTTT.

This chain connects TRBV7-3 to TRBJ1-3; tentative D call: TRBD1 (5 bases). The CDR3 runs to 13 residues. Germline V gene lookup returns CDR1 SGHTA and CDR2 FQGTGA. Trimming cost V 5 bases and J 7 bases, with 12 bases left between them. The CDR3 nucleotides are TGTGCCAGCAGCAAATATAAGGGGAACACCATATATTTT. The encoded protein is CASSKYKGNTIYF. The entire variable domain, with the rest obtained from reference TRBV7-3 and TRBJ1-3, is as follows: GAGVSQTPSNKVTEKGKYVELRCDPISGHTALYWYRQSLGQGPEFLIYFQGTGAADDSGLPNDRFFAVRPEGSVSTLKIQRTERGDSAVYLCASSKYKGNTIYFGEGSWLTVV.

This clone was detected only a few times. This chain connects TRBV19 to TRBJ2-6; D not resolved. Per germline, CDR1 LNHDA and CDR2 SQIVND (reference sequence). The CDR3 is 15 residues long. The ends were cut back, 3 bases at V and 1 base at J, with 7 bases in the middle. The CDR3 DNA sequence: TGTGCCAGTAGTATTACTGATTCTGGGGCCAACGTCCTGACTTTC. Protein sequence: CASSITDSGANVLTF.

CDR3 in amino acids: CASSYTSFTDTQYF. CDR3 bases: TGCGCCAGCAGCTATACTAGCTTCACAGATACGCAGTATTTT. This chain links TRBV5-1 with TRBJ2-3; D is perhaps TRBD2 (6 bases). With 3 bases removed from V and 2 bases from J, the gap between germline ends came to 10 bases. CDR3 size: 14 residues. Germline CDR1 SGHRS, CDR2 YFSETQ.

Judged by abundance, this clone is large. CDR3 residues: CASSTGHSRETQYF. CDR3 coding DNA: TGTGCCAGCAGTACTGGACACTCTCGGGAGACCCAGTACTTC. The chain is built from TRBV11-2 and TRBJ2-5; possible D gene TRBD1, 5 bases. With 6 bases removed from V and 5 bases from J, the gap between germline ends came to 16 bases. The length of the CDR3 is 14 residues. The germline gives CDR1 SGHAT, CDR2 FQNNGV.

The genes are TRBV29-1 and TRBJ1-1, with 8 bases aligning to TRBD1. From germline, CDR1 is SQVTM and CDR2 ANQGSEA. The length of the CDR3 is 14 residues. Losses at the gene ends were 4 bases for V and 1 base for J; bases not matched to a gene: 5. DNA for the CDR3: TGCAGCGTTGGTCAGGGGGCCCGGAACACTGAAGCTTTCTTT. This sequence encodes CSVGQGARNTEAFF. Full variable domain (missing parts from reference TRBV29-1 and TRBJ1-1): SAVISQKPSRDICQRGTSLTIQCQVDSQVTMMFWYRQQPGQSLTLIATANQGSEATYESGFVIDKFPISRPNLTFSTLTVSNMSPEDSSIYLCSVGQGARNTEAFFGQGTRLTVV.

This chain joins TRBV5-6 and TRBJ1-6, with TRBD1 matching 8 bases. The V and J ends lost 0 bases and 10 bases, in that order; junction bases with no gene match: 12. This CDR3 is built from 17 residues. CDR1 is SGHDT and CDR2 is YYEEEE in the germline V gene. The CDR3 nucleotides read TGTGCCAGCAGCTTGGGGGGCGGACAGGGCGGCGGATCACCCCTCCACTTT. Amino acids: CASSLGGGQGGGSPLHF.

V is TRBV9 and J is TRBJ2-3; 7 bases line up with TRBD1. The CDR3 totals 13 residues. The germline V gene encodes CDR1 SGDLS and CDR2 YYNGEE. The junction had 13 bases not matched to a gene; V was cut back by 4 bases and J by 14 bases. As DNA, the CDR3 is TGTGCCAGCAGCCCTAACCCACAGGGGTGGGGGTATTTT. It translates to CASSPNPQGWGYF.

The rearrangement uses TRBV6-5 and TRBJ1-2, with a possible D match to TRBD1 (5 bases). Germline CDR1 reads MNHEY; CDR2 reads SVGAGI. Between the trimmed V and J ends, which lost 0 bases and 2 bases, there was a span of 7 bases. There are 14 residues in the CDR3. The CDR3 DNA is TGTGCCAGCAGTTACTCGGGGCGGAACTATGGCTACACCTTC. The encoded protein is CASSYSGRNYGYTF.

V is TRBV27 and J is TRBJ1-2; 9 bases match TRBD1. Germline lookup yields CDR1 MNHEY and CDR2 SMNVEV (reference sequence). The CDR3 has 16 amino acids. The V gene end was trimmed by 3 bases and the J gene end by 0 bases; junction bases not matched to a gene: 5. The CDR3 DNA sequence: TGTGCCAGCAGTTTGGGACAGGGTTCTGCTAACTATGGCTACACCTTC. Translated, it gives CASSLGQGSANYGYTF.

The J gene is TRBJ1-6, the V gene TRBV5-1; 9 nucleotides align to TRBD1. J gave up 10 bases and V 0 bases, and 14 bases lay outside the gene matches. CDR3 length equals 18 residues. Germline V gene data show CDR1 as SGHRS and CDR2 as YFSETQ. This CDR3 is CASSLGVSPRTGESPLHF. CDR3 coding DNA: TGCGCCAGCAGCTTGGGGGTGAGCCCACGGACAGGGGAGTCACCCCTCCACTTT. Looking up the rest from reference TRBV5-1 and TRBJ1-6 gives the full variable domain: KAGVTQTPRYLIKTRGQQVTLSCSPISGHRSVSWYQQTPGQGLQFLFEYFSETQRNKGNFPGRFSGRQFSNSRSEMNVSTLELGDSALYLCASSLGVSPRTGESPLHFGNGTRLTVT.

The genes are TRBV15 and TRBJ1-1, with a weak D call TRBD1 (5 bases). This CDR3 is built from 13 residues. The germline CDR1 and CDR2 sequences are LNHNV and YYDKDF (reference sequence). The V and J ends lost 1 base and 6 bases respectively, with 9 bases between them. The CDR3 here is CATSRGQGSEAFF. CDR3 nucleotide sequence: TGTGCCACCAGCAGAGGGCAGGGCTCTGAAGCTTTCTTT. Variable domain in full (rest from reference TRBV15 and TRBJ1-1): DAMVIQNPRYQVTQFGKPVTLSCSQTLNHNVMYWYQQKSSQAPKLLFHYYDKDFNNEADTPDNFQSRRPNTSFCFLDIRSPGLGDTAMYLCATSRGQGSEAFFGQGTRLTVV.